The present TCR beta chain was sequenced within a study of T-cell reconstitution after alpha-beta-depleted transplantation in children. Germline V gene sequence: CDR1 SGHRS, CDR2 YFSETQ. The CDR3 is 14 amino acids. Trimming shortened V by 0 bases and J by 0 bases, and 4 bases separated the two germline ends. Using unique molecular identifiers, the investigators prepared the TCRbeta library. TCRdb fed the PCR reads into MiXCR, producing one record per CDR3 protein. The table records 200,000 to 300,000 distinct CDR3 sequences, 20% to 30% of them present only once. The receptor was derived from a girl aged 2-15 years with Fanconi anemia, due to receive a stem cell transplant. The chain uses TRBV5-1 and TRBJ2-4; D call uncertain. The specimen comprised PBMCs, sampled before TCRalphabeta/CD19-depleted stem cell transplant. This CDR3 reads CASSLGIAKNIQYF. In nucleotides, the CDR3 is TGCGCCAGCAGCTTGGGGATAGCCAAAAACATTCAGTACTTC.